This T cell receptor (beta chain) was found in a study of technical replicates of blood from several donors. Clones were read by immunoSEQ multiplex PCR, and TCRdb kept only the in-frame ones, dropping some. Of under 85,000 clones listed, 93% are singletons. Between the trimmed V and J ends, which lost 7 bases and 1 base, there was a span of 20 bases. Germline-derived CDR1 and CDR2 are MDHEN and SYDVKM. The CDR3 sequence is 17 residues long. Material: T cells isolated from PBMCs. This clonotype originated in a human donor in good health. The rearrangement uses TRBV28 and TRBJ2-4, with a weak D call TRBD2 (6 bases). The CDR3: CASTRPTGEGAKNIQYF. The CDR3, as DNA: TGTGCCAGCACCCGACCCACGGGGGAAGGGGCCAAAAACATTCAGTACTTC.